Below, 28 T cell receptor beta chains from the same sample are listed, as sequenced in a study of cytomegalovirus exposure and HLA in healthy donors (TCRdb year 2017). Libraries were made using the immunoSEQ multiplex PCR assay. The immuneACCESS repertoire file appears here via TCRdb, limited to in-frame rearrangements. These files lack a portion of the clones; in checked studies, under half of the deficit traces to unresolved V genes, and the cause of the others is not known. In all, the sample holds 70,000 to 80,000 clones, and less than 95% of those were seen once. The top ten clonotypes cover more than 3% of the sample. Sequencing was performed on PBMCs. The receptors originated from a woman between 18 and 29 years old in good health and CMV-seropositive.

V and J are TRBV7-2 and TRBJ2-2; D is undetermined. V was shortened by 4 bases and J by 9 bases, with 12 bases between the two germline ends. The CDR3 totals 13 residues. From germline, CDR1 is SGHTA and CDR2 FQGNSA. The DNA for the CDR3 is TGTGCCAGCAGCTCAGTTTATTCCAGGGAGCTGTTTTTT. Protein sequence: CASSSVYSRELFF. The variable domain in full, with the rest retrieved from reference TRBV7-2 and TRBJ2-2, is GAGVSQSPSNKVTEKGKDVELRCDPISGHTALYWYRQSLGQGLEFLIYFQGNSAPDKSGLPSDRFSAERTGGSVSTLTIQRTQQEDSAVYLCASSSVYSRELFFGEGSRLTVL.

The chain is built from TRBV5-8 and TRBJ2-5, with D tentatively TRBD2 (6 bases). V was shortened by 0 bases and J by 4 bases, with 16 bases between the two germline ends. The CDR3 loop spans 16 amino acids. The germline V gene encodes CDR1 SGHTS and CDR2 YDEGEE. Here the CDR3 reads CASSLVGRGGLETQYF. In DNA, the CDR3 is TGTGCCAGCAGCTTGGTCGGGCGGGGCGGTCTAGAGACCCAGTACTTC.

Only one count was recorded for this clone. J is TRBJ2-2 and V is TRBV27; no clear D gene. The V gene's germline CDR1 is MNHEY and CDR2 SMNVEV (reference sequence). The CDR3 is made up of 19 amino acids. The V and J ends lost 2 bases and 12 bases respectively, with 31 bases between them. CDR3 region: CASSLGQPSLGRVSRQLFF. The DNA for the CDR3 is TGTGCCAGCAGTTTAGGGCAGCCAAGTTTAGGTCGAGTCAGCAGACAGCTGTTTTTT.

This rearrangement joins TRBV5-1 to TRBJ2-2; D might be TRBD2 (5 bases). Germline V gives CDR1 SGHRS, CDR2 YFSETQ. Trimming shortened V by 3 bases and J by 7 bases, and 10 bases separated the two germline ends. The CDR3 has 13 residues. The CDR3 DNA sequence: TGCGCCAGCAGCTCGGGGTTTGGCGGGGAGCTGTTTTTT. Translating gives CASSSGFGGELFF. The whole variable domain, filled in from reference TRBV5-1 and TRBJ2-2, reads KAGVTQTPRYLIKTRGQQVTLSCSPISGHRSVSWYQQTPGQGLQFLFEYFSETQRNKGNFPGRFSGRQFSNSRSEMNVSTLELGDSALYLCASSSGFGGELFFGEGSRLTVL.

J is TRBJ1-6 and V is TRBV2; D uncertain. The CDR3 extends over 14 amino acids. V shed 10 bases and J shed 0 bases, with 10 bases lying between them. Germline-derived CDR1 and CDR2 are SNHLY and FYNNEI. The DNA of the CDR3 is TGTGCCACCCTTCCGAGCTCCTATAATTCACCCCTCCACTTT. This sequence encodes CATLPSSYNSPLHF. The whole variable domain, remainder taken from reference TRBV2 and TRBJ1-6, is EPEVTQTPSHQVTQMGQEVILRCVPISNHLYFYWYRQILGQKVEFLVSFYNNEISEKSEIFDDQFSVERPDGSNFTLKIRSTKLEDSAMYFCATLPSSYNSPLHFGNGTRLTVT.

The V call is TRBV11-1, the J call TRBJ2-1; D possibly corresponds to TRBD2 (6 bases). V lost 5 bases, J lost 5 bases, and 16 bases lay in between. Germline V gene sequence: CDR1 SGHAT, CDR2 FQDESV (reference sequence). The CDR3 has 15 residues. The CDR3 DNA is TGTGCCAGCAGCCCTCGACTAGTAAGGAACAATGAGCAGTTCTTC. This sequence encodes CASSPRLVRNNEQFF.

The V and J genes are TRBV5-1 and TRBJ2-3, with D perhaps matching TRBD2 (6 bases). The V and J ends lost 7 bases and 2 bases respectively, with 14 bases between them. The germline gives CDR1 SGHRS, CDR2 YFSETQ. The CDR3 is 14 residues long. CDR3 amino acids: CASGNSGPTDTQYF. For the CDR3, the DNA is TGCGCCAGCGGGAATAGCGGACCCACAGATACGCAGTATTTT.

The chain combines TRBV11-2 with TRBJ2-1; 12 positions match TRBD2. CDR3 size: 15 residues. CDR1 SGHAT and CDR2 FQNNGV come from the germline V gene. V dropped 5 bases and J dropped 9; count of bases not matched to a gene: 8. The CDR3 region has the DNA TGTGCCAGCAGCGTTACTAGCGGGGGGTATGGTGAGCAGTTCTTC. Translating it yields CASSVTSGGYGEQFF.

CDR3 amino acids: CASRRRVRLSSYNEQFF. The DNA for the CDR3 is TGTGCCAGTAGGAGGCGGGTGCGGCTTAGCTCCTACAATGAGCAGTTCTTC. This chain uses TRBV19 with TRBJ2-1; tentatively, D is TRBD2 (5 bases). Deletions cut 6 bases from V and 0 bases from J, with 18 bases between. Looked up from germline, CDR1 is LNHDA and CDR2 is SQIVND (reference sequence). The CDR3 totals 17 residues.

The gene calls are TRBV28 and TRBJ1-2; no clear D. Trimming took off 2 bases at V and 8 bases at J, with 12 bases between the two ends. The CDR3 is made up of 13 amino acids. The germline V gene encodes CDR1 MDHEN and CDR2 SYDVKM. CDR3 in amino acids: CASSLGRPGGYTF. The CDR3 DNA is TGTGCCAGCAGTTTAGGCCGACCAGGCGGCTACACCTTC.

The V and J genes are TRBV28 and TRBJ2-3; TRBD1 agrees at 7 bases. Per the germline V gene, CDR1 is MDHEN and CDR2 is SYDVKM. Unmatched junction bases numbered 11, after V lost 3 bases and J lost 14 bases. The CDR3 is 13 amino acids. The CDR3 bases are TGTGCCAGCAGTTTTCCCGAACAGGGGCGTCTGTATTTT. Encoded protein: CASSFPEQGRLYF.

The chain employs TRBV11-3 and TRBJ2-1; possibly TRBD1 for D (6 bases). Trimming took off 2 bases at V and 7 bases at J, with 15 bases between the two ends. The V gene's germline CDR1 is SGHNT and CDR2 YENEEA. The CDR3 is made up of 15 amino acids. The CDR3 loop is CASSLQLGQTNEQFF. In nucleotides, the CDR3 is TGTGCCAGCAGCTTACAACTCGGACAGACGAATGAGCAGTTCTTC.

This clone was picked up one time. This chain joins TRBV19 and TRBJ2-7, with TRBD2 as a possible D gene (5 bases). V lost 7 bases to trimming and J lost 6 bases, with 22 bases between them. Germline V gene lookup returns CDR1 LNHDA and CDR2 SQIVND (reference sequence). CDR3 size: 15 residues. The CDR3 protein is CASTWAGPLGSEQYF. The CDR3 DNA reads as TGTGCCAGTACCTGGGCGGGTCCCCTTGGGTCCGAGCAGTACTTC.

The gene calls are TRBV28 and TRBJ1-5, with a weak D call TRBD1 (5 bases). Per the germline V gene, CDR1 is MDHEN and CDR2 is SYDVKM. The V gene lost 1 base and the J gene lost 9 bases, with 22 bases spanning the gap. This CDR3 comprises 17 residues. CDR3 protein: CASSLYGGETRMGPQHF. The CDR3 DNA reads TGTGCCAGCAGTTTATATGGGGGGGAGACCAGGATGGGGCCCCAGCATTTT.

This clone has just a few counts. The genes are TRBV30 and TRBJ2-7; the D gene is possibly TRBD2 (5 bases). The CDR3 runs 14 residues. V shed 0 bases and J shed 9 bases, with 18 bases lying between them. Germline-derived CDR1 and CDR2 are GTSNPN and SVGIG (reference sequence). CDR3 in DNA: TGTGCCTGGAGTGTATCGGGTGCAGTGGCGGGGCAGTACTTC. This sequence encodes CAWSVSGAVAGQYF.

This sequence joins TRBV5-6 and TRBJ2-7, with 10 nucleotides matching TRBD2. V shed 7 bases and J 3 bases; nucleotides not matched to a gene: 10. This CDR3 has 15 residues. Germline-derived CDR1 and CDR2 are SGHDT and YYEEEE. The CDR3 protein is CASDQREGLLYEQYF. The CDR3 coding sequence is TGTGCCAGCGATCAGCGGGAGGGATTACTCTACGAGCAGTACTTC.

This sequence joins TRBV21-1 and TRBJ2-1; no DNA check was done on the table's D call, TRBD1. TRBV21-1 is annotated as a pseudogene. The CDR3 consists of 13 residues. Written as DNA, the CDR3 is TGTGCCAGCAGCAAACCCAGGGGCAATGAGCAGTTCTTC. Translation: CASSKPRGNEQFF.

The chain couples TRBV11-3 to TRBJ2-7; TRBD2 aligns across 11 bases. The CDR3 has 15 residues. CDR1 is SGHNT, CDR2 YENEEA, per germline. V gave up 4 bases and J gave up 2 bases; unmatched junction bases: 4. The DNA for the CDR3 is TGTGCCAGCAGCTCCACTAGCGGGGGCCCCTACGAGCAGTACTTC. It yields the protein CASSSTSGGPYEQYF.

The V and J genes are TRBV2 and TRBJ2-6, with D possibly being TRBD1 (6 bases). CDR3 size: 13 residues. Deletions cut 10 bases from V and 1 base from J, with 8 bases between. Germline values: CDR1 SNHLY, CDR2 FYNNEI. The CDR3 bases are TGTGCCACCCAGGGGTCTGGGGCCAACGTCCTGACTTTC. Amino acids: CATQGSGANVLTF.

The chain employs TRBV6-6 and TRBJ1-1, with a possible D match to TRBD1 (5 bases). The length of the CDR3 is 13 residues. Germline V gives CDR1 MNHNY, CDR2 SVGAGI (reference sequence). V lost 8 bases, J lost 4 bases, and 14 bases lay in between. The CDR3 DNA follows: TGTGCCAGCCGGGCAGGGACTCTCACTGAAGCTTTCTTT. It is translated as CASRAGTLTEAFF.

This rearrangement joins TRBV5-1 to TRBJ1-3; TRBD1 is a possible D gene (6 bases). CDR3 size: 15 residues. Germline V gene data show CDR1 as SGHRS and CDR2 as YFSETQ. V was pared by 4 bases and J by 1 base, with 12 bases between. In DNA form, the CDR3 reads TGCGCCAGCAGCACCTCAGGGGTTTCTGGAAACACCATATATTTT. It codes for CASSTSGVSGNTIYF.

The V and J genes are TRBV18 and TRBJ2-3; TRBD2 aligns across 8 bases. J lost 4 bases, V lost 6 bases, and 12 bases had no gene match. The CDR3 covers 16 residues. Germline V gives CDR1 KGHSH, CDR2 LQKENI. The CDR3 here is CASSPIGHGGADTQYF. CDR3 nucleotide sequence: TGTGCCAGCTCCCCCATTGGGCACGGGGGGGCAGATACGCAGTATTTT. Full variable domain (missing parts from reference TRBV18 and TRBJ2-3): NAGVMQNPRHLVRRRGQEARLRCSPMKGHSHVYWYRQLPEEGLKFMVYLQKENIIDESGMPKERFSAEFPKEGPSILRIQQVVRGDSAAYFCASSPIGHGGADTQYFGPGTRLTVL.

This sequence joins TRBV4-3 and TRBJ1-4; D not resolved. Trimming left V 1 base short and J 0 bases short, with 9 bases between. Germline loops: CDR1 LGHNA, CDR2 YSLEER. The CDR3 is 16 residues long. The CDR3 nucleotides are TGCGCCAGCAGCCAAGGAGATATTCCAACTAATGAAAAACTGTTTTTT. Amino acid sequence: CASSQGDIPTNEKLFF.

The V gene is TRBV21-1, the J gene TRBJ1-2; the D call of TRBD1 is as the table states it, not checked on the DNA. TRBV21-1 is labeled a pseudogene. This CDR3 has 14 amino acids. DNA of the CDR3: TGTGCCAGCAGCAATGGGGACAGGGGTCTTGGCTACACCTTC. The encoded protein is CASSNGDRGLGYTF.

V is TRBV7-9 and J is TRBJ1-3, with D possibly TRBD1 on 6 matching bases. Germline V gene data show CDR1 as SEHNR and CDR2 as FQNEAQ (reference sequence). The CDR3 sequence is 13 residues long. The V end lost 3 bases, the J end lost 4 bases, and 7 bases lay between the germline ends. The CDR3 nucleotides are TGTGCCAGCAGCTTTGGGACAGGAAACACCATATATTTT. This sequence encodes CASSFGTGNTIYF. The complete variable domain, with remaining parts taken from reference TRBV7-9 and TRBJ1-3, reads DTGVSQNPRHKITKRGQNVTFRCDPISEHNRLYWYRQTLGQGPEFLTYFQNEAQLEKSRLLSDRFSAERPKGSFSTLEIQRTEQGDSAMYLCASSFGTGNTIYFGEGSWLTVV.

The V and J genes are TRBV27 and TRBJ2-6; D unresolved. Germline V gene sequence: CDR1 MNHEY, CDR2 SMNVEV (reference sequence). Trimming took 2 bases from V and 3 from J, leaving 8 bases between them. This CDR3 has 15 residues. For the CDR3, the DNA is TGTGCCAGCAGTTTACGGGTTCGTGGGGCCAACGTCCTGACTTTC. Translation gives CASSLRVRGANVLTF.

The chain carries TRBV28 and TRBJ2-7, with a tentative D call TRBD1 (5 bases). V was cut by 4 bases and J by 7 bases, with 20 bases left in between. The germline V gene encodes CDR1 MDHEN and CDR2 SYDVKM. This CDR3 is built from 15 residues. As DNA, the CDR3 is TGTGCCAGCAGTTGGGCAGGGCCACCATCGAGAGAGCAGTACTTC. Translated, it gives CASSWAGPPSREQYF.

This chain uses TRBV27 with TRBJ2-1; 13 bases match TRBD2. Germline CDR1 is MNHEY and CDR2 is SMNVEV (reference sequence). The V segment lost 5 bases and the J segment 4 bases; nucleotides outside the gene matches: 8. This CDR3 has 17 residues. DNA for the CDR3: TGTGCCAGCAGTCCAACACGGACTAGCGGGGGTTACAATGAGCAGTTCTTC. Its protein product is CASSPTRTSGGYNEQFF.